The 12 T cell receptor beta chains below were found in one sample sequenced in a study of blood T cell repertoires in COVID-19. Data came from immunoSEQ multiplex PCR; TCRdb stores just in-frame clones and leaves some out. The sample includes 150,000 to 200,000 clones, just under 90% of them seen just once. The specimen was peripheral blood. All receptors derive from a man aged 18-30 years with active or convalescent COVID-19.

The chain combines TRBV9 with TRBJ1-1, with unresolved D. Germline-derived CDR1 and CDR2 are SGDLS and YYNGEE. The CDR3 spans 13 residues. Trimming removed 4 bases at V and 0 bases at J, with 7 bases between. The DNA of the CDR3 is TGTGCCAGCAGCCCTTTAATGAACACTGAAGCTTTCTTT. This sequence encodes CASSPLMNTEAFF.

The chain's CDR3 is CASSQTGLAGMFF. CDR3 DNA: TGCGCCAGCAGCCAAACCGGACTAGCGGGAATGTTCTTC. The chain combines TRBV4-1 with TRBJ2-1; the match to TRBD2 covers 12 bases. Unmatched junction bases numbered 5, after V lost 2 bases and J lost 15 bases. CDR1 is MGHRA, CDR2 YSYEKL, per germline. This CDR3 comprises 13 residues.

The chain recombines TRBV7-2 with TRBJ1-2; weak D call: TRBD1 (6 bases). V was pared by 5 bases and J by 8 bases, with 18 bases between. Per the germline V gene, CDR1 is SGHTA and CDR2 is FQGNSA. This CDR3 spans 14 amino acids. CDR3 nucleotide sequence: TGTGCCAGCAGCACCCGTTCACAGGGTGGGGGCTACACCTTC. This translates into CASSTRSQGGGYTF.

The CDR3 reads CASKGGNTEAFF. The CDR3 bases are TGTGCCAGCAAAGGCGGGAACACTGAAGCTTTCTTT. V and J are TRBV7-8 and TRBJ1-1; no reliable D call. The V gene lost 7 bases and the J gene lost 1 base, with 7 bases spanning the gap. The CDR3 length is 12 residues. From germline, CDR1 is SGHVS and CDR2 FQNEAQ.

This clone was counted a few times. This chain's CDR3 is CASSSPITWGGNYEQYV. Written as DNA, the CDR3 is TGTGCCAGCAGTTCACCCATTACATGGGGGGGAAATTACGAGCAGTACGTC. V is TRBV6-2 or TRBV6-3 and J is TRBJ2-7, with 7 nucleotides matching TRBD2. With 4 bases clipped from V and 4 bases from J, the junction kept 16 bases outside the gene matches. The V gene's germline CDR1 is MNHEY and CDR2 SVGEGT. CDR3 length equals 17 residues.

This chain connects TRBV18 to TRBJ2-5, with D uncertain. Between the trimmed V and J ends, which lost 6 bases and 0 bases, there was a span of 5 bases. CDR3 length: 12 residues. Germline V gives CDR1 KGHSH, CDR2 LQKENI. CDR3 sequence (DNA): TGTGCCAGCTCTCGGGACCAAGAGACCCAGTACTTC. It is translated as CASSRDQETQYF. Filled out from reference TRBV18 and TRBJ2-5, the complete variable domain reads NAGVMQNPRHLVRRRGQEARLRCSPMKGHSHVYWYRQLPEEGLKFMVYLQKENIIDESGMPKERFSAEFPKEGPSILRIQQVVRGDSAAYFCASSRDQETQYFGPGTRLLVL.

Here the CDR3 reads CASERGAIRSFSGNTIYF. CDR3 nucleotide sequence: TGTGCCAGCGAGCGGGGCGCAATCCGTTCTTTCTCTGGAAACACCATATATTTT. This rearrangement joins TRBV5-6 to TRBJ1-3; possibly TRBD1 for D (5 bases). Germline V gene data show CDR1 as SGHDT and CDR2 as YYEEEE. The CDR3 is 18 amino acids. V dropped 7 bases and J dropped 0 bases, with 23 bases sitting between them. Drawing the rest from reference TRBV5-6 and TRBJ1-3, the complete variable domain is DAGVTQSPTHLIKTRGQQVTLRCSPKSGHDTVSWYQQALGQGPQFIFQYYEEEERQRGNFPDRFSGHQFPNYSSELNVNALLLGDSALYLCASERGAIRSFSGNTIYFGEGSWLTVV.

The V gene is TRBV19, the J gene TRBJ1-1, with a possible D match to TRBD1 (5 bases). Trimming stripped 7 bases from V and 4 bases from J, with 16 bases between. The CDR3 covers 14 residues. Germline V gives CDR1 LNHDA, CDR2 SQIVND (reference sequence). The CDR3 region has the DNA TGTGCCAGTACCCTCGCTCCTGGGGCCACTGAAGCTTTCTTT. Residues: CASTLAPGATEAFF.

Written as DNA, the CDR3 is TGTGCCAGCAGTTTAACAGGGGGGTATAATATTTATGAGCAGTTCTTC. Its protein is CASSLTGGYNIYEQFF. The chain carries TRBV2 and TRBJ2-1, with 8 nucleotides matching TRBD1. V lost 5 bases to trimming and J lost 8 bases; unmatched junction nucleotides: 14. CDR3 length: 16 residues. Per the germline V gene, CDR1 is SNHLY and CDR2 is FYNNEI. The variable domain in full, with the rest retrieved from reference TRBV2 and TRBJ2-1, is EPEVTQTPSHQVTQMGQEVILRCVPISNHLYFYWYRQILGQKVEFLVSFYNNEISEKSEIFDDQFSVERPDGSNFTLKIRSTKLEDSAMYFCASSLTGGYNIYEQFFGPGTRLTVL.

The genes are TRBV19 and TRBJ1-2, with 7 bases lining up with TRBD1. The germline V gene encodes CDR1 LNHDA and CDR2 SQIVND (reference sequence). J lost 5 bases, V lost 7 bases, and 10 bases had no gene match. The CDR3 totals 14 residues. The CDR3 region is CASTSDRAVYGYTF. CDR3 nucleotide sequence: TGTGCCAGTACCTCCGACAGGGCCGTATATGGCTACACCTTC. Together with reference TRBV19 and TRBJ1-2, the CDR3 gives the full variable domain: DGGITQSPKYLFRKEGQNVTLSCEQNLNHDAMYWYRQDPGQGLRLIYYSQIVNDFQKGDIAEGYSVSREKKESFPLTVTSAQKNPTAFYLCASTSDRAVYGYTFGSGTRLTVV.

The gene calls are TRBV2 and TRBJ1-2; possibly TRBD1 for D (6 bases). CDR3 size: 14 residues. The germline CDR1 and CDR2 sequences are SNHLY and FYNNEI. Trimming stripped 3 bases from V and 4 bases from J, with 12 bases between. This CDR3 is CASSDLRGTYGYTF. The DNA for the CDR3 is TGTGCCAGCAGTGACCTCAGGGGTACCTATGGCTACACCTTC.

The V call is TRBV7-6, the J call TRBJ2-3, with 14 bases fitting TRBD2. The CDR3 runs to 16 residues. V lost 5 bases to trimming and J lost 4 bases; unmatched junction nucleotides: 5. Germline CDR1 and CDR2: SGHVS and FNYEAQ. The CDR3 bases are TGTGCCAGCAGCCCCCGACTAGCGGGAGGGGCAGATACGCAGTATTTT. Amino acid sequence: CASSPRLAGGADTQYF.